The 21 T cell receptor beta chains below all came from one sample that was sequenced in a study of T-cell reconstitution after alpha-beta-depleted transplantation in children. Unique molecular identifiers were built into the TCRbeta library. TCRdb redid the calling of the PCR reads with MiXCR, one entry per CDR3 protein. Among fewer than 750,000 distinct CDR3 sequences, more than 20% were seen once, and the ten largest hold over 12%. The sequencing here drew on PBMCs, mostly from graft donor cells, taken 360 days after TCRalphabeta/CD19-depleted stem cell transplant. These receptor sequences come from a boy under two years old who had a stem cell transplant for acute myeloid leukemia, so the T cells may come from the graft donor.

Many counts were recorded for this clonotype. The chain carries TRBV20-1 and TRBJ2-3; 9 positions agree with TRBD2. CDR1 and CDR2 from the germline V gene are DFQATT and SNEGSKA (reference sequence). The CDR3 extends over 14 amino acids. Trimming at V came to 3 bases and at J to 6 bases, leaving 7 bases not matched to a gene. CDR3 sequence: CSASPRGGRDTQYF. For the CDR3, the DNA is TGCAGTGCTAGCCCGCGGGGGGGCAGGGATACGCAGTATTTT.

The chain employs TRBV11-2 and TRBJ2-1; TRBD2 is a possible D gene (5 bases). This CDR3 is 13 amino acids long. V was shortened by 6 bases and J by 9 bases, with 15 bases between the two germline ends. Germline V gives CDR1 SGHAT, CDR2 FQNNGV. The CDR3 spells CASRFRGLGEQFF. The CDR3 DNA reads as TGTGCCAGCAGGTTTCGTGGACTGGGTGAGCAGTTCTTC.

This clonotype was detected a few times. The chain has TRBV29-1 and TRBJ2-7; D is perhaps TRBD1 or TRBD2 (5 bases each). The CDR3 extends over 17 amino acids. Per germline, CDR1 SQVTM and CDR2 ANQGSEA. The germline V and J ends were trimmed by 1 base and 2 bases, with 21 bases remaining between them. CDR3 in amino acids: CSVEGSDRDGWTYEQYF. The CDR3 DNA sequence: TGCAGCGTTGAAGGGTCGGACCGGGACGGGTGGACCTACGAGCAGTACTTC.

This rearrangement joins TRBV20-1 to TRBJ2-7; D tentatively fits TRBD1 or TRBD2 (6 bases each). Germline lookup yields CDR1 DFQATT and CDR2 SNEGSKA (reference sequence). The CDR3 has 13 residues. V was pared by 6 bases and J by 3 bases, with 15 bases between. The CDR3 DNA is TGCAGTGCCGAAGGGGGGAAGGGCTACGAGCAGTACGTC. It encodes CSAEGGKGYEQYV.

This clonotype was picked up many times. J is TRBJ2-7 and V is TRBV6-2 or TRBV6-3, with D hard to call. Germline assignment: CDR1 MNHEY and CDR2 SVGEGT. V was clipped by 2 bases and J by 2 bases, with 1 base between them. The CDR3 is made up of 11 amino acids. CDR3 sequence (DNA): TGTGCCAGCAGTTACGCCTACGAGCAGTACTTC. The encoded protein is CASSYAYEQYF.

This clonotype was seen ten or more times. This chain uses TRBV6-1 with TRBJ2-1, with a weak D call TRBD1 (6 bases). Germline V gives CDR1 MNHNS, CDR2 SASEGT. The V gene lost 7 bases and the J gene lost 6 bases, with 25 bases spanning the gap. The CDR3 has 17 amino acids. DNA for the CDR3: TGTGCCAGCACCTCCCCCTCACAGGGTGTGGGAAGCAATGAGCAGTTCTTC. Translated: CASTSPSQGVGSNEQFF.

This clonotype has a count of ten or more. The chain combines TRBV4-1 with TRBJ2-2; D possibly corresponds to TRBD1 (6 bases). CDR1 and CDR2 from the germline V gene are MGHRA and YSYEKL. The CDR3 length is 16 residues. V lost 3 bases to trimming and J lost 3 bases, with 14 bases between them. The CDR3 DNA reads as TGCGCCAGCAGCCAGAATGGGGGCCCCTACACCGGGGAGCTGTTTTTT. Translated, it gives CASSQNGGPYTGELFF.

J is TRBJ2-7 and V is TRBV30; D possibly corresponds to TRBD1 (6 bases). V lost 3 bases, J lost 2 bases, and 11 bases lay in between. The CDR3 loop spans 13 amino acids. The germline V gene has CDR1 GTSNPN and CDR2 SVGIG (reference sequence). The CDR3 region has the DNA TGTGCCTGGAGAACAGGGAAGGCCTACGAGCAGTACTTC. Translating gives CAWRTGKAYEQYF.

The chain links TRBV4-3 to TRBJ2-1, with TRBD1 matching over 8 bases. This CDR3 region has 15 residues. V trimming: 0 bases; J trimming: 9 bases; junction bases outside the gene matches: 7. In germline, CDR1 is LGHNA, CDR2 YSLEER. For the CDR3, the DNA is TGCGCCAGCAGCCAAGATGGGGCAGGGGGCGGTGAGCAGTTCTTC. Amino acid sequence: CASSQDGAGGGEQFF.

The chain links TRBV28 to TRBJ1-6; D remains unclear. The CDR3 is 12 amino acids. V was trimmed by 6 bases and J by 7 bases, leaving 7 bases between them. From germline, CDR1 is MDHEN and CDR2 SYDVKM. The CDR3 loop reads CASRPPNSPLHF. CDR3 in DNA: TGTGCCAGCAGGCCGCCCAATTCACCCCTCCACTTT.

This clonotype was seen many times. The genes are TRBV12-3 or TRBV12-4 and TRBJ1-4; possibly TRBD1 for D (5 bases). Trimming took off 2 bases at V and 5 bases at J, with 18 bases between the two ends. This CDR3 is 17 amino acids long. The CDR3 nucleotides are TGTGCCAGCAGTTTACAAGGTTTCGGGGACGTAAATGAAAAACTGTTTTTT. This translates into CASSLQGFGDVNEKLFF.

This clonotype appeared a few times. The CDR3 bases are TGTGCCAGCAGTACGAAGCGCGGGGCTTACGAGCAGTACGTC. Its translation: CASSTKRGAYEQYV. The chain uses TRBV28 and TRBJ2-7, with D possibly matching TRBD2 (6 bases). Germline CDR1 and CDR2: MDHEN and SYDVKM. The V gene lost 5 bases and the J gene lost 4 bases, with 15 bases spanning the gap. This CDR3 spans 14 amino acids.

This clonotype was detected a few times. The rearrangement joins TRBV7-6 to TRBJ2-3, with 9 bases aligning to TRBD1. CDR1 is SGHVS, CDR2 FNYEAQ, per germline. This CDR3 is built from 15 residues. Trimming removed 5 bases from V and 4 bases from J; junction bases left unmatched: 7. The CDR3 loop reads CASSVSGQGADTQYF. CDR3 DNA sequence: TGTGCCAGCAGCGTATCGGGACAGGGTGCAGATACGCAGTATTTT.

This clonotype was counted once. The J gene is TRBJ2-5, the V gene TRBV9; D might be TRBD1 or TRBD2, each matching 5 bases. V lost 1 base and J lost 5, with 18 bases in between. The CDR3 extends over 16 amino acids. The germline V gene encodes CDR1 SGDLS and CDR2 YYNGEE. CDR3 nucleotide sequence: TGTGCCAGCAGCGTACGTCCACTAAAAGGGGAGGAGACCCAGTACTTC. Translated, it gives CASSVRPLKGEETQYF.

The sample holds many counts of this clonotype. The J gene is TRBJ2-1, the V gene TRBV18; TRBD1 matches at 7 bases. This CDR3 contains 15 residues. V trimming: 2 bases; J trimming: 5 bases; junction bases outside the gene matches: 6. CDR1 is KGHSH and CDR2 is LQKENI in the germline V gene. In DNA, the CDR3 is TGTGCCAGCTCACCATTCGGGACAGCCAACAATGAGCAGTTCTTC. Residues: CASSPFGTANNEQFF.

This clonotype was picked up a small number of times. The chain is built from TRBV20-1 and TRBJ2-1; 11 bases align to TRBD2. CDR1 is DFQATT and CDR2 is SNEGSKA in the germline V gene (reference sequence). This CDR3 spans 17 amino acids. Trimming removed 1 base from V and 8 bases from J; junction bases left unmatched: 13. CDR3 in DNA: TGCAGTGCTAGAGGTGGAGCTAGCGGGGGGTCGAGCTATGAGCAGTTCTTC. Translating it yields CSARGGASGGSSYEQFF.

Remarks on this clonotype: This could be a read error, since a much larger clone is one nucleotide away. V gene TRBV10-3 combines with J gene TRBJ2-3; 12 bases map to TRBD2. The germline V gene has CDR1 ENHRY and CDR2 SYGVKD. CDR3 length equals 16 residues. CDR3 protein: CANSETSGGRTDTQYF. As DNA, the CDR3 is TGTGCCAACAGTGAGACTAGCGGGGGTCGCACAGATACGCAGTATTTT.

This chain links TRBV10-3 with TRBJ2-1, with 11 bases aligning to TRBD2. With 11 bases clipped from V and 6 bases from J, the junction kept 12 bases outside the gene matches. The CDR3 has 15 amino acids. Germline CDR1 is ENHRY and CDR2 is SYGVKD. The chain's CDR3 is CASTSTSGEFNEQFF. The DNA of the CDR3 is TGTGCCTCAACCTCGACTAGCGGGGAGTTCAATGAGCAGTTCTTC.

This clonotype was recorded many times. The rearrangement joins TRBV10-2 to TRBJ2-1, with D possibly matching TRBD2 (7 bases). There are 16 residues in the CDR3. V shed 8 bases and J shed 7 bases, with 24 bases lying between them. Germline V gene lookup returns CDR1 WSHSY and CDR2 SAAADI. In DNA form, the CDR3 reads TGCGCCAGCCTAGGAGGGCGGGAAAGGGGGGGAAATGAGCAGTTCTTC. It is translated as CASLGGRERGGNEQFF.

This chain joins TRBV6-5 and TRBJ2-4; TRBD2 agrees at 9 bases. Germline V CDR1 and CDR2: MNHEY, SVGAGI. V dropped 0 bases and J dropped 5; count of bases not matched to a gene: 8. The CDR3 has 17 amino acids. CDR3 region: CASSYSFAGGPENIQYF. In nucleotides, the CDR3 is TGTGCCAGCAGTTACTCGTTCGCGGGGGGGCCTGAAAACATTCAGTACTTC.

Concerning this clonotype itself: A much larger clone lies a single base off, so this may be a read error. No conserved phenylalanine or tryptophan ends this CDR3, so it is likely a read error. The chain couples TRBV4-1 to TRBJ2-6; either TRBD1 or TRBD2 may supply D (5 bases each). Trimming pared 4 bases from V and 0 bases from J, leaving 19 bases between. This CDR3 spans 19 amino acids. Germline assignment: CDR1 MGHRA and CDR2 YSYEKL. For the CDR3, the DNA is TGCGCCAGCAGCCCCCTAGCTAGAGGGGCCCACTCTGGGGCCAACGTCCTGACTTGC. Translation gives CASSPLARGAHSGANVLTC.